The 13 T cell receptor beta chains below all came from one sample that was sequenced in a study of shared clonotypes between healthy human individuals. Generated by immunoSEQ multiplex PCR, the TCRdb table keeps only in-frame clones and is missing some. Among approximately 2.3 million clones listed, roughly 93% were seen once. Sequences were obtained from naive CD4+ T cells from PBMCs. Subset specified: CD45RA+ positively selected. All receptors derive from a man aged 18 to 29 in good health. Some clones in this sample may be carry-over from other donors' samples.

This chain uses TRBV7-3 with TRBJ2-5, with no clear D. Germline CDR1 is SGHTA and CDR2 is FQGTGA. Deletions cut 3 bases from V and 5 bases from J, with 10 bases between. This CDR3 is built from 13 residues. The CDR3 bases are TGTGCCAGCAGCTTGCTCGTAACGGAGACCCAGTACTTC. Translating gives CASSLLVTETQYF.

The rearrangement uses TRBV5-1 and TRBJ1-4, with D unresolved. Germline CDR1 and CDR2: SGHRS and YFSETQ. Deletions cut 0 bases from V and 2 bases from J, with 8 bases between. The CDR3 spans 15 residues. CDR3 sequence: CASSLASGTNEKLFF. CDR3 sequence (DNA): TGCGCCAGCAGCTTGGCATCTGGGACTAATGAAAAACTGTTTTTT.

This chain connects TRBV9 to TRBJ1-2; D might be TRBD1 (6 bases). V shed 0 bases and J shed 7 bases, with 13 bases lying between them. The CDR3 runs 14 residues. The germline V gene encodes CDR1 SGDLS and CDR2 YYNGEE. The CDR3, as DNA: TGTGCCAGCAGCGTAGGAAGGGGGAATAGTGGCTACACCTTC. It translates to CASSVGRGNSGYTF.

The CDR3 region is CASSVVGHPRSGNTIYF. The CDR3 DNA reads TGTGCCAGCAGCGTAGTGGGGCACCCACGCTCTGGAAACACCATATATTTT. The chain links TRBV9 to TRBJ1-3; maybe TRBD1 (5 bases). Germline CDR1 and CDR2: SGDLS and YYNGEE. The CDR3 is 17 amino acids. V shed 0 bases and J shed 0 bases, with 13 bases lying between them.

V is TRBV7-2 and J is TRBJ2-7, with 9 bases identical to TRBD2. CDR3 length: 14 amino acids. The germline V gene encodes CDR1 SGHTA and CDR2 FQGNSA. Trimming cost V 8 bases and J 0 bases; bases outside gene matches: 5. CDR3 protein: CASLLAGTSYEQYF. CDR3 coding DNA: TGTGCCAGCCTCCTAGCGGGGACCTCCTACGAGCAGTACTTC.

This clone was found once. The chain recombines TRBV11-3 with TRBJ2-3; D is ambiguous. Germline CDR1 is SGHNT and CDR2 is YENEEA. Trimming removed 4 bases from V and 5 bases from J, with 13 bases in between. The CDR3 runs 14 residues. The chain's CDR3 is CASSSRSTVDTQYF. The CDR3 DNA follows: TGTGCCAGCAGCTCCCGGTCGACGGTAGATACGCAGTATTTT.

V is TRBV13 and J is TRBJ2-7, with 7 bases lining up with TRBD2. There are 13 residues in the CDR3. The germline gives CDR1 PRHDT, CDR2 FYEKMQ (reference sequence). V dropped 7 bases and J dropped 5; count of bases not matched to a gene: 8. CDR3 in amino acids: CASNSRGVHEQYF. CDR3 DNA: TGTGCCAGCAACTCCCGGGGGGTCCACGAGCAGTACTTC.

As concerns this clone: Different DNA sequences within this sample yield the same CDR3. The chain couples TRBV7-2 to TRBJ2-3; D remains ambiguous. With 5 bases removed from V and 2 bases from J, the gap between germline ends came to 5 bases. The CDR3 has 12 residues. CDR1 and CDR2 (germline): SGHTA, FQGNSA. CDR3 amino acids: CASSPYTDTQYF. The CDR3 DNA reads as TGTGCCAGCAGCCCGTACACAGATACGCAGTATTTT.

The V and J genes are TRBV6-1 and TRBJ2-7; 12 bases agree with TRBD2. J gave up 6 bases and V 10 bases, and 4 bases lay outside the gene matches. Per the germline V gene, CDR1 is MNHNS and CDR2 is SASEGT. The CDR3 consists of 12 residues. The CDR3 protein is CATRLAGVEQYF. The CDR3 DNA reads TGTGCCACCCGACTAGCGGGAGTCGAGCAGTACTTC.

The rearrangement joins TRBV27 to TRBJ2-1; a possible D gene is TRBD2 (6 bases). Trimming took off 6 bases at V and 8 bases at J, with 26 bases between the two ends. Per the germline V gene, CDR1 is MNHEY and CDR2 is SMNVEV (reference sequence). The CDR3 loop spans 17 amino acids. DNA for the CDR3: TGTGCCAGCAGATCGAGGACTATTGGTAGTAAGAGCGATGAGCAGTTCTTC. Its translation is CASRSRTIGSKSDEQFF.

The V call is TRBV11-1, the J call TRBJ2-5, with D possibly being TRBD2 (7 bases). Per the germline V gene, CDR1 is SGHAT and CDR2 is FQDESV (reference sequence). The CDR3 is 14 amino acids. Trimming took 5 bases from V and 5 from J, leaving 15 bases between them. CDR3 nucleotides: TGTGCCAGCAGCCGCGGACTAGGGGGTGAGACCCAGTACTTC. Translated, it gives CASSRGLGGETQYF.

J is TRBJ1-3 and V is TRBV18, with D possibly matching TRBD1 (6 bases). The germline CDR1 and CDR2 sequences are KGHSH and LQKENI. V was cut by 2 bases and J by 3 bases, with 11 bases left in between. The CDR3 runs to 15 residues. This chain's CDR3 is CASSPRYRDGNTIYF. The CDR3, as DNA: TGTGCCAGCTCACCAAGGTACAGGGATGGAAACACCATATATTTT.

The gene calls are TRBV2 and TRBJ2-7; no definite D call. The CDR3 consists of 11 residues. Germline V gene sequence: CDR1 SNHLY, CDR2 FYNNEI. Trimming stripped 5 bases from V and 5 bases from J, with 7 bases between. Here the CDR3 DNA reads TGTGCCAGCAGTCACTGGGACGAGCAGTACTTC. Amino acids: CASSHWDEQYF.